Below are 24 T cell receptor beta chains sequenced from a single sample in a study of shared clonotypes between healthy human individuals. Assay used: immunoSEQ multiplex PCR; TCRdb lists only in-frame clones, some missing. The sample contains 950,000 to 1,200,000 clones, about 80% of which appear only once. The sample consisted of memory CD4+ T cells from PBMCs. Documented subset: CD45RA-negative fraction. These receptors originate from a man aged 18 to 29 in good health. Some clones in this sample may be carry-over from other donors' samples.

The chain links TRBV28 to TRBJ2-2; D may be TRBD1 or TRBD2 (5 bases each). Germline CDR1 MDHEN, CDR2 SYDVKM. The CDR3 covers 18 residues. Between the trimmed V and J ends, which lost 0 bases and 0 bases, there was a span of 14 bases. CDR3: CASSLWAGATSNTGELFF. In DNA form, the CDR3 reads TGTGCCAGCAGTTTATGGGCCGGGGCTACCTCGAACACCGGGGAGCTGTTTTTT.

V and J are TRBV5-1 and TRBJ2-1, with 7 nucleotides matching TRBD2. Germline V gives CDR1 SGHRS, CDR2 YFSETQ. This CDR3 has 16 amino acids. The trim removed 4 bases at V and 8 bases at J, leaving 15 bases unmatched. The CDR3 DNA sequence: TGCGCCAGCAGCCCCCAGGGACTAAGCAAAGCCGATGAGCAGTTCTTC. Its protein is CASSPQGLSKADEQFF.

V gene TRBV19 combines with J gene TRBJ2-3; maybe TRBD1 (7 bases). With 3 bases removed from V and 6 bases from J, the gap between germline ends came to 19 bases. The CDR3 covers 16 residues. The germline V gene encodes CDR1 LNHDA and CDR2 SQIVND (reference sequence). The CDR3 sequence: CASSMEGVRQGDTQYF. The CDR3 nucleotides read TGTGCCAGTAGTATGGAGGGGGTGCGACAGGGCGATACGCAGTATTTT.

As regards this clone: At one end, the junction sequence differs from germline, possibly due to a read error. The V call is TRBV5-6, the J call TRBJ2-7, with 8 positions matching TRBD1. CDR1 and CDR2 from the germline V gene are SGHDT and YYEEEE. CDR3 length: 11 amino acids. CDR3 nucleotides: TGTGCCAGCAGCTTTCCAGGGGGCATTGACTTC. It codes for CASSFPGGIDF.

The chain recombines TRBV7-2 with TRBJ1-1; no definite D call. The CDR3 is 13 amino acids. CDR1 is SGHTA, CDR2 FQGNSA, per germline. Trimming pared 3 bases from V and 1 base from J, leaving 6 bases between. CDR3: CASSFQPNTEAFF. The CDR3 DNA reads as TGTGCCAGCAGCTTCCAGCCGAACACTGAAGCTTTCTTT.

This clone was recorded only once. The chain has TRBV27 and TRBJ1-5; 8 nucleotides align to TRBD1. The germline CDR1 and CDR2 sequences are MNHEY and SMNVEV (reference sequence). V lost 4 bases to trimming and J lost 3 bases; unmatched junction nucleotides: 8. The CDR3 length is 16 residues. CDR3 in amino acids: CASSSGAGGPNQPQHF. CDR3 coding DNA: TGTGCCAGCAGTTCTGGGGCAGGGGGCCCCAATCAGCCCCAGCATTTT.

This clone has more than one count but fewer than ten. The chain is built from TRBV7-2 and TRBJ2-5; 10 positions match TRBD2. The CDR3 contains 16 residues. Germline V lookup: CDR1 SGHTA, CDR2 FQGNSA. The J segment lost 4 bases and the V segment lost 5 bases, leaving 10 bases of the junction unmatched. CDR3 in amino acids: CASSRWTSGVAETQYF. Written as DNA, the CDR3 is TGTGCCAGCAGCCGATGGACTAGCGGTGTGGCAGAGACCCAGTACTTC.

The rearrangement links TRBV2 to TRBJ2-4, with D hard to call. V was cut by 8 bases and J by 5 bases, with 13 bases left in between. The CDR3 spans 13 residues. CDR1 and CDR2 (germline): SNHLY, FYNNEI. The CDR3 region is CASGEGEQNIQYF. The CDR3 coding sequence is TGTGCCAGCGGAGAAGGAGAACAAAACATTCAGTACTTC.

Note on this clone: The sample holds other DNA sequences that translate to the same CDR3. The V gene is TRBV5-1, the J gene TRBJ1-2; D gene ambiguous. Looked up from germline, CDR1 is SGHRS and CDR2 is YFSETQ. This CDR3 has 13 amino acids. V was trimmed by 0 bases and J by 2 bases, leaving 5 bases between them. The CDR3 loop is CASSLDKNYGYTF. The CDR3 nucleotides are TGCGCCAGCAGCTTGGACAAAAACTATGGCTACACCTTC.

The genes are TRBV7-2 and TRBJ2-1; 13 positions agree with TRBD2. CDR1 SGHTA and CDR2 FQGNSA come from the germline V gene. This CDR3 is 19 amino acids long. V shed 5 bases, J shed 0 bases, and the junction held 10 bases outside the gene matches. The CDR3 region is CASSPGTSGTSSSYNEQFF. The CDR3, as DNA: TGTGCCAGCAGCCCCGGGACTAGCGGGACCTCAAGCTCCTACAATGAGCAGTTCTTC.

As to this clone: This may be a read error, as it is one base from a much larger clone. V and J are TRBV6-1 and TRBJ1-1, with 8 nucleotides matching TRBD1. The germline gives CDR1 MNHNS, CDR2 SASEGT. Trimming removed 6 bases from V and 1 base from J; junction bases left unmatched: 1. This CDR3 spans 13 amino acids. For the CDR3, the DNA is TGTGCCAGCAGGGGACAGGAGAACACTGAAGCTTTCTTT. Translated, it gives CASRGQENTEAFF.

CDR3: CASSLGNSYEQYF. Written as DNA, the CDR3 is TGTGCCAGCAGCTTAGGCAATTCCTACGAGCAGTACTTC. The rearrangement uses TRBV7-6 and TRBJ2-7; D is ambiguous. Per the germline V gene, CDR1 is SGHVS and CDR2 is FNYEAQ. Between the trimmed V and J ends, which lost 1 base and 1 base, there was a span of 5 bases. The CDR3 is made up of 13 amino acids. Based on the CDR3 plus reference TRBV7-6 and TRBJ2-7, the full variable domain is GAGVSQSPRYKVTKRGQDVALRCDPISGHVSLYWYRQALGQGPEFLTYFNYEAQQDKSGLPNDRFSAERPEGSISTLTIQRTEQRDSAMYRCASSLGNSYEQYFGPGTRLTVT.

This chain connects TRBV28 to TRBJ1-5; the D is unclear. V was shortened by 11 bases and J by 3 bases, with 11 bases between the two germline ends. The germline CDR1 and CDR2 sequences are MDHEN and SYDVKM. The CDR3 is 12 residues long. Here the CDR3 reads CAVGRPNQPQHF. The CDR3 DNA follows: TGTGCCGTCGGCAGACCCAATCAGCCCCAGCATTTT.

The chain uses TRBV5-1 and TRBJ2-7, with 12 positions matching TRBD2. The CDR3 sequence is 15 residues long. The germline V gene encodes CDR1 SGHRS and CDR2 YFSETQ. The V and J ends lost 5 bases and 0 bases, in that order; junction bases with no gene match: 3. The DNA for the CDR3 is TGCGCCAGCAGGAGACTAGCGGGGGACTCCTACGAGCAGTACTTC. Encoded protein: CASRRLAGDSYEQYF. Using reference TRBV5-1 and TRBJ2-7 for the parts outside the CDR3, the full variable domain is KAGVTQTPRYLIKTRGQQVTLSCSPISGHRSVSWYQQTPGQGLQFLFEYFSETQRNKGNFPGRFSGRQFSNSRSEMNVSTLELGDSALYLCASRRLAGDSYEQYFGPGTRLTVT.

This chain connects TRBV29-1 to TRBJ2-3; TRBD1 aligns across 11 bases. Trimming took 4 bases from V and 6 from J; bases not matched to a gene: 6. There are 14 residues in the CDR3. Germline V gene data show CDR1 as SQVTM and CDR2 as ANQGSEA. The CDR3 region is CSVGGTGGADTQYF. CDR3 sequence (DNA): TGCAGCGTTGGGGGGACAGGGGGAGCGGATACGCAGTATTTT.

This clone was counted only a few times. The V gene is TRBV15, the J gene TRBJ2-5; no reliable D call. Trimming stripped 0 bases from V and 5 bases from J, with 13 bases between. CDR3 length: 15 amino acids. The germline V gene has CDR1 LNHNV and CDR2 YYDKDF (reference sequence). The CDR3 DNA follows: TGTGCCACCAGCAGAGATGCGATGACCGCCGAGACCCAGTACTTC. Protein: CATSRDAMTAETQYF.

The chain employs TRBV7-2 and TRBJ2-1, with 7 bases aligning to TRBD2. This CDR3 region has 16 residues. The V gene's germline CDR1 is SGHTA and CDR2 FQGNSA. Unmatched junction bases numbered 12, after V lost 6 bases and J lost 4 bases. Here the CDR3 reads CASSFSRASGYNEQFF. CDR3 nucleotides: TGTGCCAGCAGTTTTTCTAGGGCTAGCGGTTACAATGAGCAGTTCTTC.

This sequence joins TRBV28 and TRBJ2-5; 10 bases agree with TRBD1. Germline trimming cut 10 bases from V and 5 bases from J; bases unmatched to any gene: 13. CDR1 and CDR2 from the germline V gene are MDHEN and SYDVKM. The CDR3 runs to 15 residues. The chain's CDR3 is CATYSPGQGLETQYF. The CDR3 bases are TGTGCCACCTATTCCCCGGGACAGGGGTTGGAGACCCAGTACTTC.

The chain joins TRBV7-7 to TRBJ2-5; D gene uncertain. The CDR3 contains 13 residues. The germline CDR1 and CDR2 sequences are SSHAT and FNYEAQ (reference sequence). V lost 2 bases and J lost 1, with 5 bases in between. The CDR3 sequence is CASSLLVQETQYF. CDR3 coding DNA: TGTGCCAGCAGCTTACTAGTCCAAGAGACCCAGTACTTC.

The rearrangement links TRBV4-2 to TRBJ2-1; D perhaps matches TRBD1 (8 bases). CDR3 length equals 15 residues. Germline V gene lookup returns CDR1 LGHNA and CDR2 YNFKEQ. V lost 7 bases to trimming and J lost 7 bases, with 20 bases between them. The CDR3 DNA reads as TGTGCCAGCAACTACGGGGGGACAGGTGGTAATGAGCAGTTCTTC. It yields the protein CASNYGGTGGNEQFF.

The chain employs TRBV5-1 and TRBJ2-3; D is uncertain. This CDR3 region has 13 residues. The germline gives CDR1 SGHRS, CDR2 YFSETQ. Deletions cut 4 bases from V and 0 bases from J, with 6 bases between. The CDR3 nucleotides read TGCGCCAGCAGCATCGAAAGCACAGATACGCAGTATTTT. Translated: CASSIESTDTQYF.

The rearrangement links TRBV13 to TRBJ1-1; no clear D gene. Trimming stripped 0 bases from V and 0 bases from J, with 17 bases between. The germline gives CDR1 PRHDT, CDR2 FYEKMQ (reference sequence). The CDR3 runs to 18 residues. For the CDR3, the DNA is TGTGCCAGCAGCTTAGGCCAGGTAACGAAGATCGTGAACACTGAAGCTTTCTTT. The encoded protein is CASSLGQVTKIVNTEAFF.

The chain combines TRBV6-1 with TRBJ2-7, with D perhaps being TRBD1 or TRBD2 (5 bases each). The CDR3 loop spans 14 amino acids. Trimming took 4 bases from V and 6 from J, leaving 16 bases between them. Per the germline V gene, CDR1 is MNHNS and CDR2 is SASEGT. Written as DNA, the CDR3 is TGTGCCAGCAGTGGCCGGGACCCTAAAGTCGAGCAGTACTTC. It translates to CASSGRDPKVEQYF.

The chain employs TRBV4-2 and TRBJ2-5; 8 bases map to TRBD2. Trimming took 3 bases from V and 5 from J; bases not matched to a gene: 5. This CDR3 is built from 14 residues. Germline V gene data show CDR1 as LGHNA and CDR2 as YNFKEQ. The CDR3 protein is CASSQSGGPETQYF. In DNA form, the CDR3 reads TGTGCCAGCAGCCAGTCGGGAGGGCCGGAGACCCAGTACTTC.